This T cell receptor beta chain derives from a study of blood T cell repertoires in COVID-19. Study-level background: Material from acute and convalescent COVID-19 was sourced from the United States, Italy and Spain. T cells, B-cell-depleted T cells, or PBMCs supplied cDNA or gDNA.

Original processing methods: The authors estimated nucleated cell counts from reference gene primer amplification. The method was immunoSEQ multiplex PCR; TCRdb's version includes in-frame clones alone and lacks a portion of them. The DNA gave D and trimming, while V, J and clone size come from that table. This table holds about 160,000 clones, roughly 85% found once. The J segment lost 0 bases and the V segment lost 4 bases, leaving 8 bases of the junction unmatched. Looked up from germline, CDR1 is SGHRS and CDR2 is YFSETQ. The CDR3 has 16 amino acids. V and J are TRBV5-1 and TRBJ1-2; 8 positions agree with TRBD1. Input material: peripheral blood. This clonotype originated in a man between 35 and 55 years old with acute or convalescent COVID-19. CDR3 amino acids: CASSPDREPTNYGYTF. Here the CDR3 DNA reads TGCGCCAGCAGCCCGGACAGGGAACCGACTAACTATGGCTACACCTTC.